This TCR beta chain came from a study of cytomegalovirus exposure and HLA in healthy donors. On the study more broadly: Among the approximately 400 donors who were genotyped, roughly 76% fell in the genetic ancestry cluster that is associated with self-reported Caucasian donors.

General study findings and limits: Presence/absence analyses treated sequencing depth as roughly uniform across donors. The authors reported that TCR beta sequences could predict HLA-A and HLA-B alleles. These predictions were accurate for most subjects in the first cohort.

The PCR had 60 Vbeta and 13 Jbeta primers. This table comes from immunoSEQ multiplex PCR, and its TCRdb copy is limited to in-frame clones, with some not included. The sample shows under 150,000 clones, 80% of them seen only once. Germline CDR1 reads SGHRS; CDR2 reads YFSETQ. V gave up 0 bases and J gave up 7 bases; unmatched junction bases: 8. The CDR3 runs 15 residues. Notes on this clone: Its antigen is not known. The same CDR3 is also encoded by other DNA sequences in this sample.

The receptor was isolated from a male donor in good health and CMV-seropositive. The sequenced material came from PBMCs. The chain employs TRBV5-1 and TRBJ1-1; TRBD1 agrees at 8 bases. CDR3 amino acids: CASSLGDRGGDEAFF. The DNA of the CDR3 is TGCGCCAGCAGCTTGGGAGACAGGGGAGGCGATGAAGCTTTCTTT.